These T cell receptor beta chains were read from a single sample in a study of shared clonotypes between healthy human individuals. This table comes from immunoSEQ multiplex PCR, and its TCRdb copy is limited to in-frame clones, with some not included. The sample has about half a million clones, 81% seen once. The sequenced sample was PBMCs. Receptors were obtained from a woman aged 35 to 49 in good health. Some clones in this sample may be carry-over from other donors' samples. Each CDR3 is given with its conserved first and last residue. A D gene is named only where the DNA matches it firmly. Clone size, where shown, is once, few, many, or a class for clones that have expanded.

v_call: TRBV11-1
j_call: TRBJ1-1
clone_size: NA
d_call: NA
cdr3_aa: CASSLDGGEAFF
cdr3_nt: TGTGCCAGCAGCCTAGATGGCGGTGAAGCTTTCTTT

v_call: TRBV2
j_call: TRBJ2-5
clone_size: NA
d_call: NA
cdr3_aa: CASSDGLGETQYF
cdr3_nt: TGTGCCAGCAGTGATGGCCTGGGAGAGACCCAGTACTTC

v_call: TRBV7-3
j_call: TRBJ2-7
clone_size: NA
d_call: NA
cdr3_aa: CASSLTDGYEQYF
cdr3_nt: TGTGCCAGCAGCTTAACGGACGGTTACGAGCAGTACTTC

v_call: TRBV19
j_call: TRBJ2-5
clone_size: NA
d_call: NA
cdr3_aa: CASSLARGSGETQYF
cdr3_nt: TGTGCCAGTAGTCTCGCTCGTGGGAGCGGAGAGACCCAGTACTTC

v_call: TRBV27
j_call: TRBJ2-1
clone_size: NA
d_call: NA
cdr3_aa: CASSRTLGGALYNEQFF
cdr3_nt: TGTGCCAGCAGCCGCACGTTGGGGGGTGCGCTCTACAATGAGCAGTTCTTC

v_call: TRBV4-3
j_call: TRBJ2-7
clone_size: NA
d_call: TRBD2
cdr3_aa: CASSQGFSGSYEQYF
cdr3_nt: TGCGCCAGCAGCCAAGGGTTCAGCGGGAGCTACGAGCAGTACTTC

v_call: TRBV11-1
j_call: TRBJ1-5
clone_size: once
d_call: NA
cdr3_aa: CASSFGGVGGDQPQHF
cdr3_nt: TGTGCCAGCAGCTTTGGGGGAGTGGGGGGCGATCAGCCCCAGCATTTT

v_call: TRBV18
j_call: TRBJ2-3
clone_size: NA
d_call: NA
cdr3_aa: CASSPRLEGGTSTDTQYF
cdr3_nt: TGTGCCAGCTCACCACGATTGGAGGGGGGGACTAGCACAGATACGCAGTATTTT

v_call: TRBV11-1
j_call: TRBJ2-7
clone_size: NA
d_call: NA
cdr3_aa: CASSLAGTSSYEQYF
cdr3_nt: TGTGCCAGCAGCTTAGCAGGGACGAGCTCCTACGAGCAGTACTTC

v_call: TRBV5-1
j_call: TRBJ2-7
clone_size: NA
d_call: NA
cdr3_aa: CASSSTALYEQYF
cdr3_nt: TGCGCCAGCAGCAGCACTGCCCTCTACGAGCAGTACTTC

v_call: TRBV27
j_call: TRBJ2-7
clone_size: NA
d_call: NA
cdr3_aa: CASSLSGRAEQYF
cdr3_nt: TGTGCCAGCAGTTTATCGGGACGAGCCGAGCAGTACTTC

v_call: TRBV29-1
j_call: TRBJ2-1
clone_size: NA
d_call: TRBD1
cdr3_aa: CSVLPRGSLNEQFF
cdr3_nt: TGCAGCGTCCTTCCCAGGGGGAGTCTCAATGAGCAGTTCTTC

v_call: TRBV6-4
j_call: TRBJ2-3
clone_size: many
d_call: NA
cdr3_aa: CASSDGESADTQYF
cdr3_nt: TGTGCCAGCAGTGACGGGGAGTCCGCAGATACGCAGTATTTT

v_call: TRBV6-1
j_call: TRBJ2-3
clone_size: NA
d_call: TRBD2
cdr3_aa: CASSVTGLAGAFKYF
cdr3_nt: TGTGCCAGCAGCGTGACGGGACTAGCGGGAGCGTTTAAGTATTTT

v_call: TRBV5-6
j_call: TRBJ2-2
clone_size: NA
d_call: TRBD2
cdr3_aa: CASTRPWLAGNTGELFF
cdr3_nt: TGTGCCAGCACCAGACCTTGGCTAGCGGGAAACACCGGGGAGCTGTTTTTT

v_call: TRBV27
j_call: TRBJ1-2
clone_size: NA
d_call: TRBD1
cdr3_aa: CASSPQGIPHYGYTF
cdr3_nt: TGTGCCAGCAGTCCACAGGGGATCCCGCACTATGGCTACACCTTC

v_call: TRBV15
j_call: TRBJ2-7
clone_size: NA
d_call: NA
cdr3_aa: CATSLGGSSYEQYF
cdr3_nt: TGTGCCACCAGCCTCGGTGGAAGCTCCTACGAGCAGTACTTC

v_call: TRBV18
j_call: TRBJ2-1
clone_size: NA
d_call: TRBD2
cdr3_aa: CASSPLAGLNEQFF
cdr3_nt: TGTGCCAGCTCGCCCCTAGCGGGACTCAATGAGCAGTTCTTC

v_call: TRBV5-4
j_call: TRBJ2-6
clone_size: NA
d_call: TRBD1
cdr3_aa: CASSTGTAISGANVLTF
cdr3_nt: TGTGCCAGCAGCACCGGGACAGCGATCTCTGGGGCCAACGTCCTGACTTTC

v_call: TRBV5-6
j_call: TRBJ2-2
clone_size: NA
d_call: TRBD2
cdr3_aa: CASSLLSGGPSGELFF
cdr3_nt: TGTGCCAGCAGCTTGTTGTCGGGAGGGCCCTCCGGGGAGCTGTTTTTT

v_call: TRBV23-1
j_call: TRBJ2-7
clone_size: once
d_call: NA
cdr3_aa: CAARQETYEQYF
cdr3_nt: TGCGCCGCCAGACAGGAGACCTACGAGCAGTACTTC

v_call: TRBV7-2
j_call: TRBJ2-5
clone_size: NA
d_call: TRBD1
cdr3_aa: CASSPQGVAGETQYF
cdr3_nt: TGTGCCAGCAGCCCCCAGGGGGTGGCGGGAGAGACCCAGTACTTC

v_call: TRBV2
j_call: TRBJ2-1
clone_size: NA
d_call: NA
cdr3_aa: CASPPRHEQFF
cdr3_nt: TGTGCCAGTCCCCCGCGCCATGAGCAGTTCTTC

v_call: TRBV5-1
j_call: TRBJ2-2
clone_size: few
d_call: NA
cdr3_aa: CASSLDSNTGELFF
cdr3_nt: TGCGCCAGCAGCTTGGATTCAAACACCGGGGAGCTGTTTTTT

v_call: TRBV18
j_call: TRBJ1-1
clone_size: NA
d_call: NA
cdr3_aa: CASSLRDQNTEAFF
cdr3_nt: TGTGCCAGCTCACTAAGGGATCAGAACACTGAAGCTTTCTTT

v_call: TRBV29-1
j_call: TRBJ2-2
clone_size: NA
d_call: TRBD2
cdr3_aa: CSVRLAGKNTGELFF
cdr3_nt: TGCAGCGTGAGACTAGCGGGGAAGAACACCGGGGAGCTGTTTTTT

v_call: TRBV15
j_call: TRBJ2-3
clone_size: once
d_call: TRBD2
cdr3_aa: CATSASSLAGGADTQYF
cdr3_nt: TGTGCCACCAGCGCCTCCTCACTAGCGGGAGGTGCAGATACGCAGTATTTT

v_call: TRBV4-3
j_call: TRBJ2-7
clone_size: NA
d_call: TRBD2
cdr3_aa: CASSQDWGGSYEQYF
cdr3_nt: TGCGCCAGCAGCCAAGATTGGGGGGGCTCCTACGAGCAGTACTTC

v_call: TRBV10-3
j_call: TRBJ2-3
clone_size: NA
d_call: NA
cdr3_aa: CAISPTEGTDTQYF
cdr3_nt: TGTGCCATCAGCCCGACCGAAGGCACAGATACGCAGTATTTT

v_call: TRBV5-4
j_call: TRBJ2-5
clone_size: once
d_call: NA
cdr3_aa: CASSSNVEGETQYF
cdr3_nt: TGTGCCAGCAGCTCGAATGTCGAGGGAGAGACCCAGTACTTC

v_call: TRBV19
j_call: TRBJ2-4
clone_size: NA
d_call: NA
cdr3_aa: CASRDWTEGLAKNIQYF
cdr3_nt: TGTGCCAGTAGGGACTGGACGGAAGGACTAGCCAAAAACATTCAGTACTTC

v_call: TRBV2
j_call: TRBJ2-2
clone_size: once
d_call: NA
cdr3_aa: CASSDRVYGDTGELFF
cdr3_nt: TGTGCCAGCAGTGACCGGGTATATGGGGACACCGGGGAGCTGTTTTTT

v_call: TRBV10-3
j_call: TRBJ1-2
clone_size: many
d_call: NA
cdr3_aa: CAISEQGDYGYTF
cdr3_nt: TGTGCCATCAGTGAGCAGGGCGACTATGGCTACACCTTC

v_call: TRBV5-4
j_call: TRBJ1-1
clone_size: NA
d_call: TRBD1
cdr3_aa: CASSSRGTVGKAFF
cdr3_nt: TGTGCCAGCAGCTCGCGGGGGACAGTCGGTAAAGCTTTCTTT

v_call: TRBV9
j_call: TRBJ2-2
clone_size: NA
d_call: TRBD2
cdr3_aa: CASSVSGRGTGELFF
cdr3_nt: TGTGCCAGCAGCGTAAGCGGGAGAGGCACCGGGGAGCTGTTTTTT

v_call: TRBV4-3
j_call: TRBJ2-5
clone_size: NA
d_call: TRBD1
cdr3_aa: CASSQGQFQETQYF
cdr3_nt: TGCGCCAGCAGCCAGGGACAGTTCCAAGAGACCCAGTACTTC

v_call: TRBV18
j_call: TRBJ1-3
clone_size: NA
d_call: TRBD1
cdr3_aa: CASSTTGDGGNTIYF
cdr3_nt: TGTGCCAGCTCCACGACAGGGGACGGAGGAAACACCATATATTTT

v_call: TRBV5-4
j_call: TRBJ2-7
clone_size: NA
d_call: NA
cdr3_aa: CASSLSSTYEQYF
cdr3_nt: TGTGCCAGCAGCTTGAGTAGTACCTACGAGCAGTACTTC

v_call: TRBV19
j_call: TRBJ2-7
clone_size: NA
d_call: NA
cdr3_aa: CASSIVAATSSYEQYF
cdr3_nt: TGTGCCAGTAGTATCGTTGCGGCCACGAGCTCCTACGAGCAGTACTTC

v_call: TRBV18
j_call: TRBJ1-4
clone_size: NA
d_call: TRBD1
cdr3_aa: CASSEGQGSEKLFF
cdr3_nt: TGTGCCAGCTCAGAGGGACAGGGGAGCGAAAAACTGTTTTTT

v_call: TRBV10-3
j_call: TRBJ2-3
clone_size: NA
d_call: TRBD1
cdr3_aa: CAISGTGGTDTQYF
cdr3_nt: TGTGCCATCAGTGGGACAGGGGGAACAGATACGCAGTATTTT

v_call: TRBV7-2
j_call: TRBJ2-1
clone_size: NA
d_call: TRBD2
cdr3_aa: CASSARSGRGGNEQFF
cdr3_nt: TGTGCCAGCAGCGCCCGTAGCGGGAGAGGTGGAAATGAGCAGTTCTTC

v_call: TRBV10-3
j_call: TRBJ2-1
clone_size: once
d_call: NA
cdr3_aa: CAISELAGALDEQFF
cdr3_nt: TGTGCCATCAGTGAGTTGGCGGGGGCCTTGGATGAGCAGTTCTTC

v_call: TRBV15
j_call: TRBJ1-4
clone_size: NA
d_call: TRBD1
cdr3_aa: CATSSPGGAFLEKLFF
cdr3_nt: TGTGCCACCAGCTCCCCAGGGGGGGCTTTTTTGGAAAAACTGTTTTTT

v_call: TRBV18
j_call: TRBJ1-5
clone_size: NA
d_call: NA
cdr3_aa: CASSPQGQGNQPQHF
cdr3_nt: TGTGCCAGCTCCCCGCAGGGGCAGGGCAATCAGCCCCAGCATTTT

v_call: TRBV28
j_call: TRBJ1-1
clone_size: NA
d_call: NA
cdr3_aa: CASSTPTGNTEAFF
cdr3_nt: TGTGCCAGCTCGACCCCAACAGGGAACACTGAAGCTTTCTTT

v_call: TRBV14
j_call: TRBJ2-7
clone_size: NA
d_call: NA
cdr3_aa: CASSPTVSSWTYEQYF
cdr3_nt: TGTGCCAGCAGCCCGACCGTGTCTAGCTGGACCTACGAGCAGTACTTC

v_call: TRBV28
j_call: TRBJ2-1
clone_size: NA
d_call: TRBD2
cdr3_aa: CASSSYGTSGRRYNEQFF
cdr3_nt: TGTGCCAGCAGTTCCTACGGGACTAGCGGGAGGAGGTACAATGAGCAGTTCTTC

v_call: TRBV5-1
j_call: TRBJ2-7
clone_size: NA
d_call: NA
cdr3_aa: CASSLTGDGEQYF
cdr3_nt: TGCGCCAGCAGCTTGACCGGGGACGGCGAGCAGTACTTC

v_call: TRBV30
j_call: TRBJ2-5
clone_size: NA
d_call: NA
cdr3_aa: CAWSPSSRSETQYF
cdr3_nt: TGTGCCTGGAGTCCCAGCAGCCGGAGTGAAACCCAGTACTTC

v_call: TRBV10-3
j_call: TRBJ2-1
clone_size: NA
d_call: NA
cdr3_aa: CAISLTSQYNEQFF
cdr3_nt: TGTGCCATCAGTTTAACTAGCCAATACAATGAGCAGTTCTTC

v_call: TRBV6-1
j_call: TRBJ2-7
clone_size: many
d_call: NA
cdr3_aa: CASSEEGGGPYEQYF
cdr3_nt: TGTGCCAGCAGTGAAGAAGGGGGAGGGCCCTACGAGCAGTACTTC

v_call: TRBV4-1
j_call: TRBJ2-4
clone_size: NA
d_call: NA
cdr3_aa: CASSRTSAKNIQYF
cdr3_nt: TGCGCCAGCAGTCGGACCTCAGCCAAAAACATTCAGTACTTC

v_call: TRBV18
j_call: TRBJ2-3
clone_size: many
d_call: NA
cdr3_aa: CASSHAETATDTQYF
cdr3_nt: TGTGCCAGCTCACATGCCGAGACAGCCACAGATACGCAGTATTTT

v_call: TRBV2
j_call: TRBJ2-7
clone_size: NA
d_call: TRBD1
cdr3_aa: CASRQDRGPYEQYF
cdr3_nt: TGTGCCAGCAGACAAGACAGGGGCCCCTACGAGCAGTACTTC

v_call: TRBV10-2
j_call: TRBJ2-6
clone_size: once
d_call: TRBD1
cdr3_aa: CASTERAGGAGANVLTF
cdr3_nt: TGCGCCAGCACCGAGAGGGCAGGGGGCGCTGGGGCCAACGTCCTGACTTTC

v_call: TRBV27
j_call: TRBJ2-7
clone_size: NA
d_call: NA
cdr3_aa: CASSLKRAYEQYF
cdr3_nt: TGTGCCAGCAGTTTAAAAAGGGCCTACGAGCAGTACTTC

v_call: TRBV29-1
j_call: TRBJ2-3
clone_size: NA
d_call: NA
cdr3_aa: CSVEDRRGLRDTQYF
cdr3_nt: TGCAGCGTTGAAGATCGGAGGGGGTTGAGGGATACGCAGTATTTT

v_call: TRBV7-3
j_call: TRBJ2-1
clone_size: NA
d_call: TRBD2
cdr3_aa: CASSLWWREPNEQFF
cdr3_nt: TGTGCCAGCAGCTTATGGTGGCGGGAGCCTAATGAGCAGTTCTTC

v_call: TRBV7-9
j_call: TRBJ2-5
clone_size: NA
d_call: NA
cdr3_aa: CASSLLGAQYF
cdr3_nt: TGTGCCAGCAGCTTGCTCGGGGCCCAGTACTTC